Presented here are 32 T cell receptor beta chains from one specimen sequenced in a study of blood T cell repertoires in COVID-19. The data were produced by immunoSEQ multiplex PCR, yet TCRdb's version contains in-frame clones alone and is incomplete. The sample holds about 300,000 clones; 70% to 90% are singletons and the top ten take 1% to 1.5%. The material sequenced was peripheral blood. The receptors stem from an older man with acute or convalescent COVID-19.

This rearrangement joins TRBV14 to TRBJ1-4; the match to TRBD1 covers 8 bases. CDR3 length equals 15 residues. The V segment lost 6 bases and the J segment 8 bases; nucleotides outside the gene matches: 11. Germline lookup yields CDR1 SGHDN and CDR2 FVKESK. CDR3 sequence (DNA): TGTGCCAGCAGACTGACAGGGGCCGTGAGAGAAAAACTGTTTTTT. This codes for CASRLTGAVREKLFF.

This clone was seen more than once but under ten times. The V gene is TRBV10-3, the J gene TRBJ2-4, with D possibly being TRBD1 (6 bases). The CDR3 spans 14 residues. CDR1 and CDR2 (germline): ENHRY, SYGVKD. Trimming cost V 0 bases and J 15 bases, with 18 bases left between them. The CDR3 protein is CAISESSGGQFSYF. CDR3 coding DNA: TGTGCCATCAGTGAGTCATCAGGAGGACAGTTTTCGTACTTC.

The chain links TRBV28 to TRBJ2-1; TRBD2 matches 8 bases. Unmatched junction bases numbered 10, after V lost 6 bases and J lost 6 bases. Germline CDR1 is MDHEN and CDR2 is SYDVKM. The CDR3 has 15 residues. The CDR3: CASREAGAMFNEQFF. Written as DNA, the CDR3 is TGTGCCAGCAGGGAAGCGGGGGCGATGTTCAATGAGCAGTTCTTC.

The V call is TRBV27, the J call TRBJ2-7, with 11 bases lining up with TRBD2. Germline V gene lookup returns CDR1 MNHEY and CDR2 SMNVEV (reference sequence). This CDR3 is built from 18 residues. Trimming at V came to 2 bases and at J to 3 bases, leaving 12 bases not matched to a gene. CDR3 protein: CASSLRRGTSGSIYEQYF. CDR3 DNA: TGTGCCAGCAGTTTACGACGTGGGACTAGCGGTTCGATCTACGAGCAGTACTTC.

The chain has TRBV24-1 and TRBJ2-1; D perhaps matches TRBD1 (6 bases). The germline V and J ends were trimmed by 3 bases and 1 base, with 9 bases remaining between them. The CDR3 spans 15 residues. Germline CDR1 KGHDR, CDR2 SFDVKD. The CDR3 region is CATSDTQGSYNEQFF. The CDR3 DNA reads TGTGCCACCAGTGATACTCAGGGGTCCTACAATGAGCAGTTCTTC.

The chain is built from TRBV7-8 and TRBJ2-1; 10 nucleotides align to TRBD2. From germline, CDR1 is SGHVS and CDR2 FQNEAQ. The CDR3 is 16 amino acids. V trimming: 5 bases; J trimming: 1 base; junction bases outside the gene matches: 5. The CDR3 bases are TGTGCCAGCAGCGATAAAGCGGGGGGGTCCTACAATGAGCAGTTCTTC. This sequence encodes CASSDKAGGSYNEQFF.

This clone was recorded once. V gene TRBV11-2 combines with J gene TRBJ1-2, with D perhaps matching TRBD1 (6 bases). Trimming took 5 bases from V and 1 from J, leaving 11 bases between them. Germline lookup yields CDR1 SGHAT and CDR2 FQNNGV. This CDR3 region has 14 residues. For the CDR3, the DNA is TGTGCCAGCAGCCCCCAGGGGCATAACTATGGCTACACCTTC. This gives the protein CASSPQGHNYGYTF.

This clone came up once. The V call is TRBV4-1, the J call TRBJ2-5, with TRBD2 matching over 10 bases. The CDR3 totals 15 residues. With 1 base clipped from V and 6 bases from J, the junction kept 5 bases outside the gene matches. Germline V CDR1 and CDR2: MGHRA, YSYEKL. The CDR3 coding sequence is TGCGCCAGCAGCCAAGGGCTAGCGGGGGTCCAGACCCAGTACTTC. This gives the protein CASSQGLAGVQTQYF.

This sequence joins TRBV5-1 and TRBJ2-7, with 10 bases lining up with TRBD2. The ends lost 4 bases at V and 3 bases at J; junction bases unmatched: 7. In germline, CDR1 is SGHRS, CDR2 YFSETQ. The CDR3 contains 15 residues. The DNA of the CDR3 is TGCGCCAGCAGCCACCAGGGACTAGCGCACTACGAGCAGTACTTC. This gives the protein CASSHQGLAHYEQYF.

The CDR3 nucleotides read TGTGCCATCAGTGAGTCGATGGGGGGAGGCGAGACCCAGTACTTC. Translating it yields CAISESMGGGETQYF. This chain uses TRBV10-3 with TRBJ2-5; the D gene is possibly TRBD2 (6 bases). The CDR3 consists of 15 residues. CDR1 and CDR2 from the germline V gene are ENHRY and SYGVKD. V lost 0 bases and J 5 bases, leaving 13 bases between the germline ends.

The chain recombines TRBV4-1 with TRBJ2-7, with D perhaps matching TRBD1 (5 bases). Germline CDR1 and CDR2: MGHRA and YSYEKL. CDR3 size: 14 residues. With 4 bases removed from V and 5 bases from J, the gap between germline ends came to 15 bases. The CDR3 loop is CASSPGPRANEQYF. DNA of the CDR3: TGCGCCAGCAGCCCCGGCCCCAGGGCGAACGAGCAGTACTTC.

The chain uses TRBV7-8 and TRBJ2-4; maybe TRBD1 (6 bases). Trimming left V 3 bases short and J 4 bases short, with 13 bases between. CDR3 size: 15 residues. CDR1 is SGHVS, CDR2 FQNEAQ, per germline. In DNA form, the CDR3 reads TGTGCCAGCAGCTTCGAGGGGGAGACTAAAAACATTCAGTACTTC. It codes for CASSFEGETKNIQYF.

V and J are TRBV7-9 and TRBJ2-1, with D unclear. Germline V gives CDR1 SEHNR, CDR2 FQNEAQ (reference sequence). The length of the CDR3 is 15 residues. V dropped 7 bases and J dropped 2 bases, with 15 bases sitting between them. The CDR3 sequence is CASTSPSLAYNEQFF. The DNA of the CDR3 is TGTGCCAGCACCTCTCCCTCGTTAGCCTACAATGAGCAGTTCTTC.

Only one count was recorded for this clone. The chain is built from TRBV28 and TRBJ1-5; D perhaps matches TRBD1 (6 bases). With 6 bases removed from V and 3 bases from J, the gap between germline ends came to 24 bases. This CDR3 spans 18 amino acids. In germline, CDR1 is MDHEN, CDR2 SYDVKM. The CDR3 is CASRGPSPQQGDNQPQHF. The DNA for the CDR3 is TGTGCCAGCAGGGGGCCTTCTCCTCAACAGGGCGACAATCAGCCCCAGCATTTT.

The CDR3 DNA follows: TGTGCCAGCAGTGAGCAGGGGGCGTTCTACGAGCAGTACTTC. Its translation is CASSEQGAFYEQYF. J is TRBJ2-7 and V is TRBV2, with 8 nucleotides matching TRBD1. Germline V gives CDR1 SNHLY, CDR2 FYNNEI. Unmatched junction bases numbered 4, after V lost 3 bases and J lost 3 bases. The CDR3 totals 14 residues.

This clone was counted once. The chain has TRBV10-3 and TRBJ2-7; 9 bases fit TRBD1. The V gene's germline CDR1 is ENHRY and CDR2 SYGVKD. The CDR3 length is 18 residues. Trimming removed 3 bases from V and 4 bases from J; junction bases left unmatched: 16. The CDR3 nucleotides read TGTGCCATCAGTGACCTCAAACTGGACAGGGGCGACCTATACGAGCAGTACTTC. Protein sequence: CAISDLKLDRGDLYEQYF.

The chain joins TRBV24-1 to TRBJ1-5, with 12 bases lining up with TRBD1. With V trimmed by 4 bases and J by 6 bases, 6 bases remained unmatched. The CDR3 runs to 16 residues. The germline CDR1 and CDR2 sequences are KGHDR and SFDVKD. Here the CDR3 DNA reads TGTGCCACCAGTGACGCGGGGACAGGGGGCGTTCAGCCCCAGCATTTT. This sequence encodes CATSDAGTGGVQPQHF.

In this sample, this clone turned up a few times. The chain couples TRBV9 to TRBJ2-3; 15 bases match TRBD2. Trimming removed 0 bases from V and 6 bases from J; junction bases left unmatched: 2. This CDR3 region has 16 residues. CDR1 is SGDLS, CDR2 YYNGEE, per germline. CDR3 in DNA: TGTGCCAGCAGCGTAGGTGGGACTAGCGGGAGGGATACGCAGTATTTT. Its translation: CASSVGGTSGRDTQYF.

This chain links TRBV15 with TRBJ1-4, with a possible D match to TRBD1 (5 bases). The CDR3 length is 13 residues. CDR1 and CDR2 from the germline V gene are LNHNV and YYDKDF (reference sequence). V lost 0 bases, J lost 8 bases, and 7 bases lay in between. CDR3 in DNA: TGTGCCACCAGCAGAGAGGCAGGGGAAAAACTGTTTTTT. Its protein product is CATSREAGEKLFF.

The chain employs TRBV27 and TRBJ2-2, with 7 positions matching TRBD2. V lost 3 bases to trimming and J lost 6 bases; unmatched junction nucleotides: 10. CDR1 and CDR2 (germline): MNHEY, SMNVEV (reference sequence). The CDR3 has 16 residues. CDR3 protein: CASSFTYGREPGELFF. DNA for the CDR3: TGTGCCAGCAGTTTTACCTATGGGAGGGAGCCCGGGGAGCTGTTTTTT.

Written as DNA, the CDR3 is TGCGCCAGCAGCTTGTCGCAGGGGGGAGGCCAAGAGACCCAGTACTTC. Translated, it gives CASSLSQGGGQETQYF. The J gene is TRBJ2-5, the V gene TRBV5-1, with D possibly TRBD1 on 7 matching bases. Germline CDR1 SGHRS, CDR2 YFSETQ. The CDR3 is 16 amino acids. V lost 1 base and J 1 base, leaving 14 bases between the germline ends.

The genes are TRBV6-5 and TRBJ1-6; a weak D match, TRBD1 (5 bases). The CDR3 has 12 amino acids. Germline V lookup: CDR1 MNHEY, CDR2 SVGAGI. V dropped 2 bases and J dropped 13 bases, with 9 bases sitting between them. CDR3 DNA sequence: TGTGCCAGCAGTTACCAGGGCTCGCCCCTCCACTTT. This encodes CASSYQGSPLHF.

V gene TRBV28 combines with J gene TRBJ2-2; weak D call: TRBD1 (5 bases). This CDR3 region has 17 residues. Trimming stripped 1 base from V and 3 bases from J, with 15 bases between. Germline values: CDR1 MDHEN, CDR2 SYDVKM. The CDR3 here is CASSLYYRSADTGELFF. CDR3 bases: TGTGCCAGCAGTTTATATTACAGGTCGGCGGACACCGGGGAGCTGTTTTTT. The full variable domain, with the rest looked up from reference TRBV28 and TRBJ2-2, is DVKVTQSSRYLVKRTGEKVFLECVQDMDHENMFWYRQDPGLGLRLIYFSYDVKMKEKGDIPEGYSVSREKKERFSLILESASTNQTSMYLCASSLYYRSADTGELFFGEGSRLTVL.

The V call is TRBV6-5, the J call TRBJ1-2, with D unresolved. With 0 bases removed from V and 4 bases from J, the gap between germline ends came to 12 bases. The V gene's germline CDR1 is MNHEY and CDR2 SVGAGI. CDR3 size: 15 residues. CDR3 in DNA: TGTGCCAGCAGTTACTCCTTTGTTGATAGCTATGGCTACACCTTC. Protein sequence: CASSYSFVDSYGYTF.

This rearrangement joins TRBV28 to TRBJ1-5, with a possible D match to TRBD1 (6 bases). This CDR3 is built from 14 residues. With 5 bases removed from V and 5 bases from J, the gap between germline ends came to 13 bases. Germline V gene data show CDR1 as MDHEN and CDR2 as SYDVKM. Here the CDR3 DNA reads TGTGCCAGCAGTGGAGACAGGCCCTATCAGCCCCAGCATTTT. Its protein product is CASSGDRPYQPQHF.

The chain couples TRBV6-1 to TRBJ1-1, with D unclear. The CDR3 contains 15 residues. The V gene's germline CDR1 is MNHNS and CDR2 SASEGT. V lost 1 base, J lost 5 bases, and 14 bases lay in between. CDR3 nucleotides: TGTGCCAGCAGTGAAGGCACAGTCACGGGGACTGAAGCTTTCTTT. Translated: CASSEGTVTGTEAFF.

The chain carries TRBV7-8 and TRBJ2-3, with unresolved D. Trimming removed 2 bases at V and 2 bases at J, with 8 bases between. The CDR3 is made up of 14 amino acids. Germline values: CDR1 SGHVS, CDR2 FQNEAQ. The CDR3 sequence is CASSLNSNTDTQYF. The CDR3 DNA sequence: TGTGCCAGCAGCTTAAATAGCAACACAGATACGCAGTATTTT.

The chain combines TRBV6-1 with TRBJ1-3; the D gene is possibly TRBD1 (5 bases). The CDR3 is 17 residues long. With 2 bases removed from V and 1 base from J, the gap between germline ends came to 15 bases. Germline CDR1 reads MNHNS; CDR2 reads SASEGT. The CDR3 here is CASSETLGGWSGNTIYF. Written as DNA, the CDR3 is TGTGCCAGCAGTGAAACGTTGGGGGGATGGTCTGGAAACACCATATATTTT.

The chain is built from TRBV7-2 and TRBJ2-7, with D maybe TRBD1 (6 bases). The germline gives CDR1 SGHTA, CDR2 FQGNSA. V was shortened by 2 bases and J by 4 bases, with 12 bases between the two germline ends. The CDR3 runs to 14 residues. CDR3 DNA: TGTGCCAGCAGCTTACTCGTGCAGGGGTACGAGCAGTACTTC. This gives the protein CASSLLVQGYEQYF.

V and J are TRBV7-2 and TRBJ1-1; 7 nucleotides match TRBD1. This CDR3 spans 14 amino acids. Per the germline V gene, CDR1 is SGHTA and CDR2 is FQGNSA. Trimming removed 2 bases from V and 7 bases from J; junction bases left unmatched: 7. The DNA for the CDR3 is TGTGCCAGCAGCTTATGGGGACAGCAGGGTGAAGCTTTCTTT. It is translated as CASSLWGQQGEAFF.

The V gene is TRBV29-1, the J gene TRBJ1-4; weak D call: TRBD1 (5 bases). CDR3 length: 13 amino acids. V lost 3 bases and J lost 7, with 12 bases in between. Germline V gene sequence: CDR1 SQVTM, CDR2 ANQGSEA. The CDR3 region has the DNA TGCAGCGTTGACCTCGGGGGGGGTGAAAAACTGTTTTTT. Its protein is CSVDLGGGEKLFF.

The rearrangement uses TRBV2 and TRBJ1-2; TRBD1 matches 7 bases. After removal of 3 bases from V and 1 base from J, the junction contained 8 bases not matched to a gene. This CDR3 is 16 amino acids long. Germline CDR1 and CDR2: SNHLY and FYNNEI. This CDR3 reads CASSDSEGAHNYGYTF. CDR3 bases: TGTGCCAGCAGTGATAGTGAGGGGGCGCATAACTATGGCTACACCTTC.